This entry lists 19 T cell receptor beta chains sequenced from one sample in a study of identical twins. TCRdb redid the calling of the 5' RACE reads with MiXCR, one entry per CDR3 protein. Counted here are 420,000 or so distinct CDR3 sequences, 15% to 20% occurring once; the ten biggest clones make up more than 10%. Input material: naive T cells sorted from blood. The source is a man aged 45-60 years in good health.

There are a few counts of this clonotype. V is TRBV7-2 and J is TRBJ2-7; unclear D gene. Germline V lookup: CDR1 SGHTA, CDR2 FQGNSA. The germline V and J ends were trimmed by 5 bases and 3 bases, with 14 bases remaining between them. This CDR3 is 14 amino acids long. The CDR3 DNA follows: TGTGCCAGCAGCGCCGTCGGTCTTTACTACGAGCAGTACTTC. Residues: CASSAVGLYYEQYF.

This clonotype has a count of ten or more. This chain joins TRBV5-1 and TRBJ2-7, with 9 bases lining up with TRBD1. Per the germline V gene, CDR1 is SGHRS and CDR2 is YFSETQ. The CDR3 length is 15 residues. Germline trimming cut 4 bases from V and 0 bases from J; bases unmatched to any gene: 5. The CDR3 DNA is TGCGCCAGCAGCCCTGGGACAGGGAGCTCCTACGAGCAGTACTTC. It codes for CASSPGTGSSYEQYF.

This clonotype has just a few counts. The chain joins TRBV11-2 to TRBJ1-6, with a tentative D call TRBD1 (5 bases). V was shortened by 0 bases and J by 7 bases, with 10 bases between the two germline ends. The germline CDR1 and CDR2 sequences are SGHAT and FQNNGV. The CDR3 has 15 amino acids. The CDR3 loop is CASSLEGLSNSPLHF. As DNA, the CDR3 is TGTGCCAGCAGCTTAGAGGGGCTTTCCAATTCACCCCTCCACTTT.

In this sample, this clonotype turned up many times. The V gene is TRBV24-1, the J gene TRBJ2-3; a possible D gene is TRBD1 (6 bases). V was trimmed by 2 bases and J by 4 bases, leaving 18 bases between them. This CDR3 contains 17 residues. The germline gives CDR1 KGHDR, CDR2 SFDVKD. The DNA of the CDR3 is TGTGCCACCAGTGATTATGCCTCGGTGGGGGCGGCAGATACGCAGTATTTT. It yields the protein CATSDYASVGAADTQYF.

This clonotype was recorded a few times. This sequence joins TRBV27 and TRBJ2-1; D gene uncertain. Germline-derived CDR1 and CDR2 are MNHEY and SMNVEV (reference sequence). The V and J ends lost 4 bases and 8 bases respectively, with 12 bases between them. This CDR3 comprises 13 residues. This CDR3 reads CASSSRTVDEQFF. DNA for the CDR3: TGTGCCAGCAGTTCCAGAACGGTCGATGAGCAGTTCTTC.

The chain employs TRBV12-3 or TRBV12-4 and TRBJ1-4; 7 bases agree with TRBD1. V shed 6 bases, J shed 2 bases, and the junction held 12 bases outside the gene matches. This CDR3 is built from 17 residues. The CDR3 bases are TGTGCCAGCAGCAGGGGGTCAGGGGTTTCGACTAATGAAAAACTGTTTTTT. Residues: CASSRGSGVSTNEKLFF.

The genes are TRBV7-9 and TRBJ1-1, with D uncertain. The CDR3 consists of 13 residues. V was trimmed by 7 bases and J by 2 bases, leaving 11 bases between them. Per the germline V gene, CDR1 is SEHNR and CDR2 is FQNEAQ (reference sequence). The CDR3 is CASMAHPNTEAFF. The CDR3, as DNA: TGTGCCAGCATGGCCCATCCCAACACTGAAGCTTTCTTT.

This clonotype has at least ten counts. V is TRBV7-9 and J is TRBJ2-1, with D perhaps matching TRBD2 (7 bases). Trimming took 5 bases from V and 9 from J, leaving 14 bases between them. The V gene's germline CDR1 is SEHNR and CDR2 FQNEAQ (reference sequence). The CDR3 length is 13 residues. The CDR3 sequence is CASSQGRGLEQFF. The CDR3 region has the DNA TGTGCCAGCAGCCAGGGGAGGGGTCTTGAGCAGTTCTTC.

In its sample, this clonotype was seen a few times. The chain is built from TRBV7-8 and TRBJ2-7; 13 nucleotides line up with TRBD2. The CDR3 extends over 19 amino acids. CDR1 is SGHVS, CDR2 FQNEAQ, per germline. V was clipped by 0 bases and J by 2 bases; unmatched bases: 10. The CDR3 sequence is CASSLAQRRTSGSPYEQYF. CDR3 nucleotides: TGTGCCAGCAGCTTAGCCCAAAGGAGGACTAGCGGGAGCCCCTACGAGCAGTACTTC.

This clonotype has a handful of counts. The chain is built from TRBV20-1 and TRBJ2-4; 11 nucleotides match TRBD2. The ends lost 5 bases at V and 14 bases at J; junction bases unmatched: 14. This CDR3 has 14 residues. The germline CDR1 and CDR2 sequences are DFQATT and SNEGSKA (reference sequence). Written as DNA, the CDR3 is TGCAGTGCTTCGCCTGGGGCTAGCGGGGGGTTAAAGTACTTC. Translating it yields CSASPGASGGLKYF.

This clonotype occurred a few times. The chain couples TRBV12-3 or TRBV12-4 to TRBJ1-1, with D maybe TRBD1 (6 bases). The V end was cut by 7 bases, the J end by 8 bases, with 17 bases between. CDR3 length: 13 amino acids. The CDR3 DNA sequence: TGTGCCAGCAAGGGGGACACGGTTCTGGAAGCTTTCTTT. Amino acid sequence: CASKGDTVLEAFF.

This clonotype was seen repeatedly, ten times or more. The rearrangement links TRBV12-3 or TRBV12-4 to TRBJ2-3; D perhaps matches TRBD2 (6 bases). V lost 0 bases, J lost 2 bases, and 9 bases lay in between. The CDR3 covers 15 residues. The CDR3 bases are TGTGCCAGCAGTTTAGCCCGGGGGACCACAGATACGCAGTATTTT. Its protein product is CASSLARGTTDTQYF.

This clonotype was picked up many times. CDR3 region: CASSSWDSPLHF. The CDR3 region has the DNA TGTGCCAGCAGTTCGTGGGATTCACCCCTCCACTTT. This chain joins TRBV28 and TRBJ1-6; D unclear. The CDR3 has 12 amino acids. The V end was cut by 4 bases, the J end by 8 bases, with 6 bases between. Germline CDR1 and CDR2: MDHEN and SYDVKM.

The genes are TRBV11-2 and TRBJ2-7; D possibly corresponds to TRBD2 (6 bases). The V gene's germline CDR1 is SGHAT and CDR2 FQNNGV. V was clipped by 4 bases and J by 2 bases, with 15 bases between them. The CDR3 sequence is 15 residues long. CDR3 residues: CASSWRETDPYEQYF. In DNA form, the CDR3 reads TGTGCCAGCAGCTGGAGGGAGACCGACCCCTACGAGCAGTACTTC.

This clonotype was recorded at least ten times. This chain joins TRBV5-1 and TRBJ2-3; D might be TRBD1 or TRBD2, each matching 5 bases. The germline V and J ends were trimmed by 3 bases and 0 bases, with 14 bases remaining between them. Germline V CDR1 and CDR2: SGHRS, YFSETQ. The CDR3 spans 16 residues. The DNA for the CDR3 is TGCGCCAGCAGCTCAGGTCATGGGGGAAGCACAGATACGCAGTATTTT. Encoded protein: CASSSGHGGSTDTQYF.

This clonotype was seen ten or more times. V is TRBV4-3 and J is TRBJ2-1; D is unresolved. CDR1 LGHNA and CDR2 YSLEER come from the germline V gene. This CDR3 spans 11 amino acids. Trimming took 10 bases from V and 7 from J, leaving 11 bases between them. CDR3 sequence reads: CATPLVNEQFF. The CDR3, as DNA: TGCGCCACCCCTTTGGTTAATGAGCAGTTCTTC.

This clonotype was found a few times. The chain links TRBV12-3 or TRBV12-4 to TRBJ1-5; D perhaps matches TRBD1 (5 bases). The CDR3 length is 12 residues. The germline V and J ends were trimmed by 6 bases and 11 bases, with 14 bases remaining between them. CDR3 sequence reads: CASRGPISAQHF. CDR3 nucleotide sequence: TGTGCCAGCAGGGGACCAATATCGGCCCAGCATTTT.

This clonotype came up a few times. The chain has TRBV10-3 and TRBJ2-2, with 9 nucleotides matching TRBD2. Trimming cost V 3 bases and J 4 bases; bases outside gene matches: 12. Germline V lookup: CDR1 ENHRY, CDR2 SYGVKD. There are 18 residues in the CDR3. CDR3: CAISEVWREGRFTGELFF. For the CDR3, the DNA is TGTGCCATCAGTGAAGTCTGGCGGGAGGGCCGATTCACCGGGGAGCTGTTTTTT.

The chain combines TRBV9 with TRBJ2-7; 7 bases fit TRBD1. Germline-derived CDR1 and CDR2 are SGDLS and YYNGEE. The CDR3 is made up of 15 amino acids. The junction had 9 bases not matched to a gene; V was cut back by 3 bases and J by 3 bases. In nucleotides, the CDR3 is TGTGCCAGCAGCGCCACTCCATCAGGGGGCTACGAGCAGTACTTC. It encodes CASSATPSGGYEQYF.